This record looks at one TCR beta chain sequence and its context. What it recognizes is unknown. The data were taken from a study of Ad26.COV2.S vaccination and SARS-CoV-2 variants. About the research overall: Sample donor was a member of the COV1001 Ad26.COV2.S trial arm.

V dropped 5 bases and J dropped 2; count of bases not matched to a gene: 6. The CDR3 loop spans 15 amino acids. Germline CDR1 and CDR2: SGHTA and FQGNSA. Study conclusions and caveats: Similar non-spike TCR breadth was seen in vaccine and placebo recipients. Vaccinees showed greater spike-specific TCR breadth than placebo recipients.

Data came from immunoSEQ multiplex PCR; TCRdb stores just in-frame clones and leaves some out. The sample records 440,000 or so clones, roughly 90% being singletons. As for treatment: around 19 received Ad26.COV2.S at low or high dose, single or two shots; about 5 received placebo; per-sample allocation not given. Repertoires come from day 63 after the first vaccine or placebo injection. Spike of the Wuhan-strain SARS-CoV-2 was expressed by an Ad26 vector, which formed the vaccine. This chain links TRBV7-2 with TRBJ1-3, with 7 bases fitting TRBD1. The clonotype originates from a person between 18 and 65 years old who received the Ad26.COV2.S COVID-19 vaccine or a placebo. Sequencing used peripheral blood, obtained in a trial of Ad26.COV2.S vaccine versus placebo. The DNA for the CDR3 is TGTGCCAGCAGCCTAATAGACAGGGCTGGAAACACCATATATTTT. Its translation: CASSLIDRAGNTIYF.